This is a list of T cell receptor beta chains from one sample in a study of shared clonotypes between healthy human individuals. Libraries were prepared by immunoSEQ multiplex PCR; TCRdb keeps only in-frame clonotypes and omits some of them. The profile shows about a million clones, about 80% of them singletons. Sample: memory CD4+ T cells sorted from blood. The receptors come from a man aged 18 to 29 in good health. CDR3s include the opening cysteine and the closing phenylalanine or tryptophan. The order of the fields is clone size, V gene, J gene, D gene, CDR3 DNA, CDR3 protein. D genes are given only for firm matches. Not all rows give a size; the values are once, few, many and, for expanded clones, a class.

-	TRBV6-5	TRBJ2-7	TRBD2	TGTGCCAGCAGTTACTATAGGACTAGTCTCGAGCAGTACTTC	CASSYYRTSLEQYF
-	TRBV18	TRBJ2-7	-	TGTGCCAGCTCACCAGGAGTTCTGAGGGAGCAGTACTTC	CASSPGVLREQYF
-	TRBV28	TRBJ1-5	-	TGTGCCAGCAGTAACGGGGGGGGCAGGTTCAATCAGCCCCAGCATTTT	CASSNGGGRFNQPQHF
-	TRBV6-1	TRBJ1-1	-	TGTGCCAGCAGTGAGCAGGACGGATTCACTGAAGCTTTCTTT	CASSEQDGFTEAFF
-	TRBV4-1	TRBJ2-7	TRBD2	TGCGCCAGCAGCCATCCAGCGGGGCCCCGCCGGCAGTACTTC	CASSHPAGPRRQYF
-	TRBV19	TRBJ2-7	-	TGTGCCAGTAGTAACATGGGCGAGCAGTACTTC	CASSNMGEQYF
-	TRBV9	TRBJ2-2	-	TGTGCCAGCAGCCCTCCGGGTAGCGGCACCGGGGAGCTGTTTTTT	CASSPPGSGTGELFF
few	TRBV27	TRBJ1-1	-	TGTGCCAGCAGTTCCTCCCCTTCCAGGGTCGACACTGAAGCTTTCTTT	CASSSSPSRVDTEAFF
-	TRBV6-1	TRBJ1-2	-	TGTGCCAGCAGTGAACCAAAGGGCGCTAACTATGGCTACACCTTC	CASSEPKGANYGYTF
-	TRBV10-3	TRBJ2-5	-	TGTGCCATCAGTGCGGGCCTGGGGGGAGAGACCCAGTACTTC	CAISAGLGGETQYF
-	TRBV2	TRBJ2-7	-	TGTGCCAGCAGGCCCTCCTACGAGCAGTACTTC	CASRPSYEQYF